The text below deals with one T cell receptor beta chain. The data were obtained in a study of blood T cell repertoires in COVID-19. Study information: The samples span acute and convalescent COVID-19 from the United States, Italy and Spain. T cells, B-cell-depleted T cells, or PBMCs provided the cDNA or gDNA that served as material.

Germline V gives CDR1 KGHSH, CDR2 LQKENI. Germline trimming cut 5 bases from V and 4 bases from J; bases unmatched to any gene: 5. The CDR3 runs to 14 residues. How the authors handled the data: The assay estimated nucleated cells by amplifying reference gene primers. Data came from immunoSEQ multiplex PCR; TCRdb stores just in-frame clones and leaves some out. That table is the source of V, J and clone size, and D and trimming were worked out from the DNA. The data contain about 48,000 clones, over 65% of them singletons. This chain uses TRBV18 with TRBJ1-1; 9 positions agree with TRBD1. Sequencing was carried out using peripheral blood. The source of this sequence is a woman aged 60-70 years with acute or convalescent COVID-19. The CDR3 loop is CASSYDRGSTEAFF. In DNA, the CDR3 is TGTGCCAGCTCATACGACAGGGGGAGCACTGAAGCTTTCTTT.